The source of this T cell receptor (beta chain) is a study of cytomegalovirus exposure and HLA in healthy donors. Use of 60 Vbeta and 13 Jbeta primers characterized the PCR. Profiled with immunoSEQ multiplex PCR; TCRdb holds only in-frame clones, not every one. The sample lists fewer than 200,000 clones, approximately 79% occurring once. A remark on this clone: Its antigen is undetermined.

General observations from the study: Later analysis demonstrated an association between a missense DCLRE1C variant and TCR beta V- and J-gene trimming. The authors assumed roughly uniform sequencing depth across donors for presence/absence analyses.

The receptor was derived from a woman aged 50 to 60 in good health and CMV-seropositive. Material: PBMCs.

CDR3 DNA sequence: TGCGCCAGCAGCCAACTAGACGGACAGGCGAGCTATGGCTACACCTTC. Translating it yields CASSQLDGQASYGYTF. V and J are TRBV4-3 and TRBJ1-2; TRBD1 matches at 7 bases. Trimming at V came to 2 bases and at J to 4 bases, leaving 10 bases not matched to a gene. Germline V gives CDR1 LGHNA, CDR2 YSLEER. The CDR3 length is 16 residues.